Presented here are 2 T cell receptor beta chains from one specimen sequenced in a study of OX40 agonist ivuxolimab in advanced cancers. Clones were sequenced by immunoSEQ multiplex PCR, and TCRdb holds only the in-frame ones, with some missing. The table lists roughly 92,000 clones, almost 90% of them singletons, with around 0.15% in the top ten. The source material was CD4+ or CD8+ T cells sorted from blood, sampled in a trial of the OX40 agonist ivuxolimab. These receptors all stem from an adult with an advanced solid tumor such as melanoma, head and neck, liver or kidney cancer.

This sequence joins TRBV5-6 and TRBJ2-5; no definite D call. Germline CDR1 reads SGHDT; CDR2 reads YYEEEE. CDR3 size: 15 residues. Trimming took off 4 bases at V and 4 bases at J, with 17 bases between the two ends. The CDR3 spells CASSISAGLRETQYF. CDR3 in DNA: TGTGCCAGCAGCATTTCGGCCGGATTGAGAGAGACCCAGTACTTC. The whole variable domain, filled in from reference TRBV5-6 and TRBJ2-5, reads DAGVTQSPTHLIKTRGQQVTLRCSPKSGHDTVSWYQQALGQGPQFIFQYYEEEERQRGNFPDRFSGHQFPNYSSELNVNALLLGDSALYLCASSISAGLRETQYFGPGTRLLVL.

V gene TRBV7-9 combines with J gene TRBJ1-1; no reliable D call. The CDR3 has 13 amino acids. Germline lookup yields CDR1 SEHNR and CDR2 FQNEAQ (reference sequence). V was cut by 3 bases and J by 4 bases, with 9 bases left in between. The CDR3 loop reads CASSFIRSTEAFF. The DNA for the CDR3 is TGTGCCAGCAGCTTTATAAGGAGCACTGAAGCTTTCTTT.